The source of this T cell receptor beta chain is a study of control samples from healthy donors and cancer patients. Generated by immunoSEQ multiplex PCR, the TCRdb table keeps only in-frame clones and is missing some. The sample records under 85,000 clones, about nine tenths being singletons. In its sample, this clone was seen once. This CDR3 spans 13 amino acids. V was clipped by 9 bases and J by 2 bases, with 11 bases between them. Germline loops: CDR1 MDHEN, CDR2 SYDVKM. The material sequenced was PBMCs. The V gene is TRBV28, the J gene TRBJ1-5; D ambiguous. The TCR comes from a man aged 55 to 70 with colorectal cancer. CDR3 in DNA: TGTGCCAGTCGTGGCAGCGGCAATCAGCCCCAGCATTTT. Protein sequence: CASRGSGNQPQHF.